These T cell receptor beta chains were read from a single sample in a study of monozygotic twins with inflammatory bowel disease. Following a re-call of the 5' RACE reads, TCRdb has one entry per CDR3 protein and lacks DNA. The sample holds some 190,000 distinct CDR3 sequences. What was sequenced was blood. The receptors were gathered from a human donor with ulcerative colitis or Crohn's disease, or a healthy co-twin of an affected twin (not recorded which). Both conserved end residues are part of each CDR3. The order of the fields is CDR3 length, V gene, J gene, CDR3 protein.

>18|TRBV5-6|TRBJ2-2
CASSSPTSGGKNTGELFF
>14|TRBV12-3/TRBV12-4|TRBJ2-7
CASKTSGLSYEQYF
>17|TRBV7-2|TRBJ2-7
CASSYTGGGSLTYEQYF
>17|TRBV5-5|TRBJ2-3
CASSPPLAGGLTDTQYF
>17|TRBV7-2|TRBJ2-1
CASSLAYRDTFFNEQFF
>16|TRBV7-2|TRBJ2-3
CASSPGTSGITDTQYF
>16|TRBV7-9|TRBJ2-3
CASSLSFSGSTDTQYF
>15|TRBV7-9|TRBJ2-5
CASSAGDTRGETQYF
>15|TRBV20-1|TRBJ2-1
CSAAPTGGPYNEQFF
>13|TRBV4-3|TRBJ2-7
CASSQDCAYEQYF
>15|TRBV5-4|TRBJ2-7
CASSLTGTGSYEQYF
>15|TRBV6-1|TRBJ2-3
CASRSSGSPSDTQYF
>15|TRBV18|TRBJ1-6
CASSPDRVGSSPLHF
>13|TRBV30|TRBJ2-1
CAWSVAGYNEQFF
>14|TRBV19|TRBJ1-6
CASSIDVGDSPLHF
>18|TRBV12-3/TRBV12-4|TRBJ2-1
CASSLTRLAGVQYNEQFF
>13|TRBV5-1|TRBJ2-1
CASSSGQGYEQFF
>14|TRBV27|TRBJ2-7
CASRWGALPYEQYF
>14|TRBV24-1|TRBJ2-2
CAISGQANTGELFF